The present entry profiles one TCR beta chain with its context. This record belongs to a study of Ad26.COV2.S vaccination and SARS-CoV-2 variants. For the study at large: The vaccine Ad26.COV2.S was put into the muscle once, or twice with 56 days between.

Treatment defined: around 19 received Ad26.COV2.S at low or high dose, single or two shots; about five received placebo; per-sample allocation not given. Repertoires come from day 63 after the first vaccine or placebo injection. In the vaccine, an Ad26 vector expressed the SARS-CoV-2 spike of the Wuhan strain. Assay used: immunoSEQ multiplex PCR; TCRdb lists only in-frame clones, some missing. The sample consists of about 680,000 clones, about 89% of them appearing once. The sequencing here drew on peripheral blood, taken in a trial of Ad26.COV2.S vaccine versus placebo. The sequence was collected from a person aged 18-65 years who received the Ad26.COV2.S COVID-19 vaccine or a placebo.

The CDR3 DNA is TGTGCCAGTAGTAGTACAGGTAGCAATCAGCCCCAGCATTTT. It encodes CASSSTGSNQPQHF. The gene calls are TRBV19 and TRBJ1-5; D is perhaps TRBD1 (5 bases). The length of the CDR3 is 14 residues. V was trimmed by 4 bases and J by 0 bases, leaving 7 bases between them. Germline CDR1 is LNHDA and CDR2 is SQIVND (reference sequence).